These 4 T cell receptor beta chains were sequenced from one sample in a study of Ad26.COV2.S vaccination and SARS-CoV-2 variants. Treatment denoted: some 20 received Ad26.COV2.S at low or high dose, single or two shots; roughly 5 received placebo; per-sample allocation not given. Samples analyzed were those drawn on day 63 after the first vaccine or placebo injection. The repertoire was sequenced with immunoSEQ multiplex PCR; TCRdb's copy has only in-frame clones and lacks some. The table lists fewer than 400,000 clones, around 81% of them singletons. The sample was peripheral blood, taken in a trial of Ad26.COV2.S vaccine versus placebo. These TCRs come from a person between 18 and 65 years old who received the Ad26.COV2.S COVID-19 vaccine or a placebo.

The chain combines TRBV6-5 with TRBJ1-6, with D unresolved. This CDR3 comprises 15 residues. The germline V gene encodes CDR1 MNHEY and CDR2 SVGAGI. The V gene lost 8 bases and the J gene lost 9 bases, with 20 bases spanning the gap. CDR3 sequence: CASGVGPPMGSPLHF. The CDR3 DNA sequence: TGTGCCAGCGGCGTAGGACCACCCATGGGTTCACCCCTCCACTTT.

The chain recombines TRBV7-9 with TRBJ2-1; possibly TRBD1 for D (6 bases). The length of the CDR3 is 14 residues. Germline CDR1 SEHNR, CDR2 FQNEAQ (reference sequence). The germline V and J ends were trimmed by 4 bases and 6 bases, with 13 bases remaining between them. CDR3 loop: CASSSPRGSNEQFF. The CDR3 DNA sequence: TGTGCCAGCAGCTCCCCCAGGGGAAGCAATGAGCAGTTCTTC.

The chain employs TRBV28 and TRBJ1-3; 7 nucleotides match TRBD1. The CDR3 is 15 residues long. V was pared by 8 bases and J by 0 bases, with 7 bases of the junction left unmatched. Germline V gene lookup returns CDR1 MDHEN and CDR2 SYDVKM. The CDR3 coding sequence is TGTGCCAGCTCCCGACAGGGCCCCTCTGGAAACACCATATATTTT. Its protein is CASSRQGPSGNTIYF.

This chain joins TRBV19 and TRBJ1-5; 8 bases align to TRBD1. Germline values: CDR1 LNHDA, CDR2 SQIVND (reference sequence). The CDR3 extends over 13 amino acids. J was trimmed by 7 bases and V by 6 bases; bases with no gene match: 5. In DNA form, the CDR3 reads TGTGCCAGTAGAGACAGGGGAGGACAGCCCCAGCATTTT. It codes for CASRDRGGQPQHF.